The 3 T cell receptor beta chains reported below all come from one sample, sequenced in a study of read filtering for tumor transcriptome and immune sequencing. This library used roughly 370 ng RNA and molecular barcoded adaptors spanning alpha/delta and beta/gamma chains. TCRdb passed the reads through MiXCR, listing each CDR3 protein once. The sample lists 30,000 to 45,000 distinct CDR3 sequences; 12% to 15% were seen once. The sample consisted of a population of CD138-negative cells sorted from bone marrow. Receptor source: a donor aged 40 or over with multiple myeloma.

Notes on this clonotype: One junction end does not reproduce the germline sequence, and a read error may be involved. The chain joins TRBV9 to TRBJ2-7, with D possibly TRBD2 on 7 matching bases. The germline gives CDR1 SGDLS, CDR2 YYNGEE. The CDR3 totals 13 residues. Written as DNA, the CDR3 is TGTGCCAGCAGAGTAGGGGGAGGGTACGAGCAGTACTTC. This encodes CASRVGGGYEQYF.

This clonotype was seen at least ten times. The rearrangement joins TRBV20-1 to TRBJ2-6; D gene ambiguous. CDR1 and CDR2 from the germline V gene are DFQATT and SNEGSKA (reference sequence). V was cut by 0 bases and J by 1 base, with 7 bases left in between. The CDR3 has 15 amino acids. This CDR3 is CSARDLTSGANVLTF. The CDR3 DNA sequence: TGCAGTGCTAGAGATCTCACGTCTGGGGCCAACGTCCTGACTTTC.

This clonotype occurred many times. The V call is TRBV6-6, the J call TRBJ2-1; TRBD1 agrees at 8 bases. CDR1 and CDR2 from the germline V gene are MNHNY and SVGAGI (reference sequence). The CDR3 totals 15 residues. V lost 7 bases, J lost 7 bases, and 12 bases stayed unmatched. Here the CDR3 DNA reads TGTGCCAGCATCGTCAGGACAGGGACCGTGAATGAGCAGTTCTTC. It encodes CASIVRTGTVNEQFF.